The present entry profiles one TCR beta chain with its context. Its cognate antigen is unknown. The PCR had 60 Vbeta and 13 Jbeta primers. Assay used: immunoSEQ multiplex PCR; TCRdb lists only in-frame clones, some missing. The sample includes 160,000 or so clones, roughly 80% of them seen just once. This sample is drawn from a study of cytomegalovirus exposure and HLA in healthy donors. Study at large: Genotyping of 430 or so donors showed that 65% to 90% belonged to the Caucasian-associated ancestry cluster. Study results and limitations: Previously analyzed data showed that most TCR beta V segments were productive at a frequency of about 90% or about 30%.

With 4 bases clipped from V and 5 bases from J, the junction kept 7 bases outside the gene matches. Germline V gene sequence: CDR1 MDHEN, CDR2 SYDVKM. This CDR3 is 15 amino acids long. The clonotype originates from a woman aged 45-65 years in good health and CMV-seronegative. The genes are TRBV28 and TRBJ2-3, with 9 bases matching TRBD1. The sequencing sample was made of PBMCs. DNA for the CDR3: TGTGCCAGCAGTTCAAGACAGGGGGTGGTAGATACGCAGTATTTT. As protein: CASSSRQGVVDTQYF.